This TCR beta chain was identified in a study of response to subunit inactivated influenza vaccine. Overall study results and limits: Only a handful of new T cells, the authors suggested, are recruited with each seasonal influenza vaccination.

This CDR3 region has 15 residues. Germline values: CDR1 MNHNS, CDR2 SASEGT. J lost 8 bases, V lost 5 bases, and 9 bases had no gene match. This clonotype was found a few times. The antigen remains undetermined. TCRdb independently ran MiXCR on the RT-PCR reads; one entry per CDR3 protein. The sample consists of about 780,000 distinct CDR3 sequences, roughly 20% of them appearing once. This chain links TRBV6-1 with TRBJ1-6, with 7 bases lining up with TRBD1. The sample here was PBMCs from blood, taken approximately 5 days after vaccination. The sequence came from a man aged 50 to 60 who received an inactivated influenza vaccine. CDR3 sequence: CASSPGTEFYSPLHF. For the CDR3, the DNA is TGTGCCAGCAGTCCCGGGACAGAATTTTATTCACCCCTCCACTTT.